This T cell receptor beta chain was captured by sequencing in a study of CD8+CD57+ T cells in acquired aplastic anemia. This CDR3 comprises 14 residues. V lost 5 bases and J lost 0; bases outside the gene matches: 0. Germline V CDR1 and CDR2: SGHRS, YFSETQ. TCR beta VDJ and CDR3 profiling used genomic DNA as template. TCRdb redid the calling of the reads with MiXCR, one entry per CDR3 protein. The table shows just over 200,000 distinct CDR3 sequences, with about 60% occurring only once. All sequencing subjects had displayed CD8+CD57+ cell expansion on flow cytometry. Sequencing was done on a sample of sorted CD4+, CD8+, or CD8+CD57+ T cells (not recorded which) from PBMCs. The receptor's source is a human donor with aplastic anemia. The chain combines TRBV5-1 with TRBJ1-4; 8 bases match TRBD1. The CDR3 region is CASRQGATNEKLFF. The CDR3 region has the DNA TGCGCCAGCAGACAGGGGGCAACTAATGAAAAACTGTTTTTT.